The 17 T cell receptor beta chains listed next were all sequenced from one sample in a study of Graves' ophthalmopathy and Graves' hyperthyroidism. CDR3 regions of TCR beta were amplified from RNA transcripts. HTBI primers were used in a first-round RT-PCR, which preceded a second-round multiplex PCR. TCRdb analysed the multiplex PCR reads with MiXCR anew, one entry per CDR3 protein. Here the sample spans roughly 1.1 million distinct CDR3 sequences, approximately 35% being singletons. The sequencing sample was made of peripheral blood or thyroid tissue (not recorded which). The receptors come from an adult man with Graves' hyperthyroidism.

This clonotype has a count of ten or more. The chain combines TRBV29-1 with TRBJ2-7, with 8 bases lining up with TRBD2. There are 12 residues in the CDR3. Germline V CDR1 and CDR2: SQVTM, ANQGSEA. The V gene end was trimmed by 4 bases and the J gene end by 4 bases; junction bases not matched to a gene: 3. CDR3 DNA sequence: TGCAGCGTTGGGACTAGCCTGTACGAGCAGTACTTC. Its protein is CSVGTSLYEQYF.

This clonotype was seen ten or more times. The J gene is TRBJ1-6, the V gene TRBV20-1; perhaps TRBD1 as D (5 bases). This CDR3 is 14 amino acids long. The V gene lost 0 bases and the J gene lost 6 bases, with 9 bases spanning the gap. Germline-derived CDR1 and CDR2 are DFQATT and SNEGSKA (reference sequence). CDR3 sequence reads: CSAREGPRNSPLHF. CDR3 coding DNA: TGCAGTGCTAGAGAGGGGCCTCGTAATTCACCCCTCCACTTT.

The chain is built from TRBV7-8 and TRBJ1-3, with unresolved D. The CDR3 runs 15 residues. From germline, CDR1 is SGHVS and CDR2 FQNEAQ. The V and J ends lost 5 bases and 0 bases respectively, with 11 bases between them. The CDR3 is CASSLEASSGNTIYF. CDR3 in DNA: TGTGCCAGCAGCCTAGAGGCAAGCTCTGGAAACACCATATATTTT.

The CDR3 is CATSRDRTGFSPLHF. CDR3 bases: TGTGCCACCAGCAGAGATCGGACAGGTTTCTCACCCCTCCACTTT. The genes are TRBV15 and TRBJ1-6; TRBD1 matches at 7 bases. V lost 0 bases, J lost 10 bases, and 6 bases stayed unmatched. CDR3 size: 15 residues. Germline loops: CDR1 LNHNV, CDR2 YYDKDF (reference sequence).

In its sample, this clonotype was seen a few times. The chain carries TRBV12-3 or TRBV12-4 and TRBJ2-2; 12 bases line up with TRBD1. The trim removed 7 bases at V and 5 bases at J, leaving 11 bases unmatched. This CDR3 is 17 amino acids long. The CDR3 here is CASIERGTGGRTGELFF. The CDR3 bases are TGTGCCAGCATCGAGAGGGGGACAGGGGGCAGGACCGGGGAGCTGTTTTTT.

The J gene is TRBJ2-5, the V gene TRBV7-2; D is unresolved. V lost 3 bases and J 6 bases, leaving 11 bases between the germline ends. Per the germline V gene, CDR1 is SGHTA and CDR2 is FQGNSA. This CDR3 comprises 13 residues. For the CDR3, the DNA is TGTGCCAGCAGCTTGTTGCGGACGCAGACCCAGTACTTC. Its protein product is CASSLLRTQTQYF.

The chain couples TRBV7-9 to TRBJ1-2; D is unresolved. Germline values: CDR1 SEHNR, CDR2 FQNEAQ (reference sequence). Trimming took 3 bases from V and 5 from J, leaving 16 bases between them. The CDR3 has 15 amino acids. DNA for the CDR3: TGTGCCAGCAGCTTCCAGGTCGGAGAAGTGTATGGCTACACCTTC. Translated, it gives CASSFQVGEVYGYTF.

The J gene is TRBJ1-1, the V gene TRBV10-3, with 8 bases matching TRBD1. This CDR3 has 15 residues. Germline V gene lookup returns CDR1 ENHRY and CDR2 SYGVKD. V shed 10 bases, J shed 5 bases, and the junction held 15 bases outside the gene matches. The chain's CDR3 is CASSPQGASRTEAFF. In nucleotides, the CDR3 is TGTGCCAGCAGCCCCCAGGGGGCTTCAAGGACTGAAGCTTTCTTT.

The V and J genes are TRBV20-1 and TRBJ2-7, with D possibly matching TRBD1 (6 bases). Germline assignment: CDR1 DFQATT and CDR2 SNEGSKA (reference sequence). Trimming left V 2 bases short and J 4 bases short, with 12 bases between. The length of the CDR3 is 13 residues. This chain's CDR3 is CSARPGHTYEQYF. The CDR3 DNA reads TGCAGTGCTAGACCGGGACATACTTACGAGCAGTACTTC.

At least ten counts were recorded for this clonotype. The V and J genes are TRBV4-3 and TRBJ1-6, with unresolved D. Trimming took off 4 bases at V and 14 bases at J, with 15 bases between the two ends. The length of the CDR3 is 13 residues. Germline CDR1 LGHNA, CDR2 YSLEER. The CDR3 loop is CASSPSGSPSLHF. For the CDR3, the DNA is TGCGCCAGCAGCCCTAGTGGGTCCCCCTCCCTCCACTTT.

V gene TRBV25-1 combines with J gene TRBJ1-1; the D is unclear. Germline assignment: CDR1 MGHDK and CDR2 SYGVNS. V was cut by 1 base and J by 1 base, with 10 bases left in between. CDR3 length: 15 residues. The CDR3 protein is CASSEWVGRNTEAFF. The CDR3 coding sequence is TGTGCCAGCAGTGAATGGGTAGGGAGGAACACTGAAGCTTTCTTT.

There are many counts of this clonotype. V and J are TRBV7-8 and TRBJ2-2; TRBD1 might be the D (5 bases). Germline lookup yields CDR1 SGHVS and CDR2 FQNEAQ. V shed 1 base and J shed 6 bases, with 12 bases lying between them. The CDR3 is 15 residues long. The CDR3: CASSLVGDMPGELFF. In nucleotides, the CDR3 is TGTGCCAGCAGCTTAGTAGGGGATATGCCCGGGGAGCTGTTTTTT.

This clonotype has a handful of counts. This may be a read error, as it is one base from a much larger clone. The chain is built from TRBV7-2 and TRBJ2-7, with D perhaps TRBD1 (5 bases). Germline CDR1 and CDR2: SGHTA and FQGNSA. Trimming pared 5 bases from V and 6 bases from J, leaving 11 bases between. The CDR3 contains 12 residues. The CDR3 DNA is TGTGCCAGCAGCAGGGCAGGGTCCGAGCAGTACTTC. This translates into CASSRAGSEQYF.

Regarding this clonotype: The germline gene is not matched at one end of the junction; a read error may be the cause. This rearrangement joins TRBV11-2 to TRBJ1-1; D is uncertain. The germline V gene encodes CDR1 SGHAT and CDR2 FQNNGV. This CDR3 spans 12 amino acids. The CDR3 region has the DNA TGTGCCGGCAGCTTACGGGTGGGCGAAGCTTTCTTT. Its translation is CAGSLRVGEAFF.

This clonotype was recorded a few times. This may arise from a read error, as a much more abundant clone is one base away. The chain carries TRBV7-3 and TRBJ1-3; D unclear. This CDR3 contains 13 residues. The V gene's germline CDR1 is SGHTA and CDR2 FQGTGA. The CDR3 sequence is CAGSPGLGNTIYF. For the CDR3, the DNA is TGTGCCGGCAGCCCCGGTCTTGGAAACACCATATATTTT.

There are a few counts of this clonotype. The V and J genes are TRBV19 and TRBJ2-7; 8 bases align to TRBD1. Germline CDR1 LNHDA, CDR2 SQIVND (reference sequence). V was pared by 5 bases and J by 3 bases, with 12 bases of the junction left unmatched. There are 16 residues in the CDR3. The CDR3 sequence: CASSVMPGQVIYEQYF. CDR3 bases: TGTGCCAGTAGTGTTATGCCGGGACAGGTGATCTACGAGCAGTACTTC.

The rearrangement uses TRBV5-4 and TRBJ2-7, with a possible D match to TRBD2 (6 bases). This CDR3 is built from 14 residues. V lost 0 bases and J lost 5, with 12 bases in between. CDR1 is SGHNT, CDR2 YYREEE, per germline (reference sequence). The CDR3 coding sequence is TGTGCCAGCAGCTTGGACGGGAGAATGAACGAGCAGTACTTC. Protein: CASSLDGRMNEQYF.